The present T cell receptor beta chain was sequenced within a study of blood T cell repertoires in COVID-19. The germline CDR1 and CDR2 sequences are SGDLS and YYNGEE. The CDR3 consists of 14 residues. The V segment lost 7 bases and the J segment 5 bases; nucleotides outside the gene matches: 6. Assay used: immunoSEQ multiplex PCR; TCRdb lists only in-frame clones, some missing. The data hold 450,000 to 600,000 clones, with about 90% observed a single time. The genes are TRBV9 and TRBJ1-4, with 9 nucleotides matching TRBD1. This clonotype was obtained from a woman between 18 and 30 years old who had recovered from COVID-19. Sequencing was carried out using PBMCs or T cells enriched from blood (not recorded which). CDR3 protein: CASCTGQGNEKLFF. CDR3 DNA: TGTGCCAGCTGCACCGGACAGGGGAATGAAAAACTGTTTTTT.